A selection of T cell receptor beta chains follows, all from one sample in a study of CD8 T cells in ankylosing spondylitis. TCRdb reprocessed the 5' RACE reads with MiXCR, giving one entry per CDR3 protein. The top ten hold roughly 3.4% of the sample, which has 250,000 to 350,000 distinct CDR3 sequences, under 25% seen once. Source material: blood, either unsorted or a sorted T cell fraction (not recorded which). These receptors came from a female donor with ankylosing spondylitis or in good health (not recorded which). CDR3s include the opening cysteine and the closing phenylalanine or tryptophan. Fields, in order: J gene, D gene, clone size, V gene, CDR3 protein, CDR3 DNA. A D gene is named only where the DNA matches it firmly. The size field is filled for only some rows; it gives once, few, many or a size class.

j_gene: TRBJ2-1; d_gene: -; abundance: many; v_gene: TRBV29-1; CDR3aa: CSALQTSISNEQFF; CDR3nt: TGCAGCGCGCTCCAGACTAGTATCTCAAATGAGCAGTTCTTC
j_gene: TRBJ2-5; d_gene: -; abundance: -; v_gene: TRBV7-9; CDR3aa: CASSLSAETQYF; CDR3nt: TGTGCCAGCAGCCTCAGCGCGGAGACCCAGTACTTC
j_gene: TRBJ2-1; d_gene: -; abundance: few; v_gene: TRBV7-9; CDR3aa: CASSLAPGANNEQFF; CDR3nt: TGTGCCAGCAGCTTAGCCCCGGGGGCGAACAATGAGCAGTTCTTC
j_gene: TRBJ1-6; d_gene: -; abundance: few; v_gene: TRBV7-9; CDR3aa: CASSFSGSSNSPLHF; CDR3nt: TGTGCCAGCAGCTTCTCTGGGAGCTCTAATTCACCCCTCCACTTT
j_gene: TRBJ1-5; d_gene: TRBD1; abundance: few; v_gene: TRBV9; CDR3aa: CASSQTGANQPQHF; CDR3nt: TGTGCCAGCAGCCAGACAGGGGCAAATCAGCCCCAGCATTTT
j_gene: TRBJ1-5; d_gene: -; abundance: -; v_gene: TRBV5-1; CDR3aa: CASSLSPSSDDQPQHF; CDR3nt: TGCGCCAGCAGCTTGTCCCCATCCAGCGATGACCAGCCCCAGCATTTT
j_gene: TRBJ2-5; d_gene: TRBD1; abundance: -; v_gene: TRBV2; CDR3aa: CASSFTRGRETQYF; CDR3nt: TGTGCCAGCAGTTTTACCAGGGGGCGAGAGACCCAGTACTTC
j_gene: TRBJ2-7; d_gene: -; abundance: many; v_gene: TRBV20-1; CDR3aa: CSSLSGGGGEQYF; CDR3nt: TGCAGTTCCCTGTCAGGGGGAGGAGGCGAGCAGTACTTC
j_gene: TRBJ2-7; d_gene: -; abundance: many; v_gene: TRBV29-1; CDR3aa: CSVLRDVNVYEQYF; CDR3nt: TGCAGCGTTCTCCGGGACGTGAATGTCTACGAGCAGTACTTC
j_gene: TRBJ1-6; d_gene: -; abundance: -; v_gene: TRBV12-3/TRBV12-4; CDR3aa: CASSRGSSNSPLHF; CDR3nt: TGTGCCAGCAGCCGGGGCTCCTCAAATTCACCCCTCCACTTT
j_gene: TRBJ2-1; d_gene: TRBD2; abundance: -; v_gene: TRBV29-1; CDR3aa: CSVERRGTSGLGGQFF; CDR3nt: TGCAGCGTTGAGAGGCGGGGGACTAGCGGCCTGGGGGGGCAGTTCTTC
j_gene: TRBJ2-3; d_gene: -; abundance: few; v_gene: TRBV5-1; CDR3aa: CASSLDGDQTDTQYF; CDR3nt: TGCGCCAGCAGCTTGGATGGCGATCAGACAGATACGCAGTATTTT
j_gene: TRBJ2-2; d_gene: TRBD1; abundance: few; v_gene: TRBV6-4; CDR3aa: CAISKSQGANTGELFF; CDR3nt: TGTGCCATCTCAAAAAGTCAGGGGGCGAACACCGGGGAGCTGTTTTTT
j_gene: TRBJ1-6; d_gene: -; abundance: -; v_gene: TRBV6-5; CDR3aa: CASSSTEVSYNSPLHF; CDR3nt: TGTGCCAGCAGTTCAACTGAAGTTTCCTATAATTCACCCCTCCACTTT
j_gene: TRBJ2-3; d_gene: TRBD1; abundance: many; v_gene: TRBV3-1; CDR3aa: CASSRTTGVTDTQYF; CDR3nt: TGTGCCAGCAGCCGGACAACAGGGGTCACAGATACGCAGTATTTT
j_gene: TRBJ2-7; d_gene: -; abundance: -; v_gene: TRBV18; CDR3aa: CASSPGQTLHYEQYF; CDR3nt: TGTGCCAGCTCACCAGGACAGACCCTCCACTACGAGCAGTACTTC
j_gene: TRBJ2-1; d_gene: TRBD1; abundance: few; v_gene: TRBV6-2/TRBV6-3; CDR3aa: CASSYFVGTGYNEQFF; CDR3nt: TGTGCCAGCAGTTACTTCGTCGGGACAGGCTACAATGAGCAGTTCTTC
j_gene: TRBJ1-2; d_gene: -; abundance: -; v_gene: TRBV10-3; CDR3aa: CAISLPPGYGYTF; CDR3nt: TGTGCCATCAGTCTACCACCAGGGTATGGCTACACCTTC
j_gene: TRBJ2-3; d_gene: -; abundance: few; v_gene: TRBV7-2; CDR3aa: CASSSRESEGTDTQYF; CDR3nt: TGTGCCAGCAGCTCCAGGGAGAGCGAGGGTACAGATACGCAGTATTTT
j_gene: TRBJ2-7; d_gene: -; abundance: -; v_gene: TRBV4-3; CDR3aa: CASSQDTGRGEQYF; CDR3nt: TGCGCCAGCAGCCAAGATACAGGGAGGGGCGAGCAGTACTTC
j_gene: TRBJ2-5; d_gene: -; abundance: -; v_gene: TRBV20-1; CDR3aa: CSAQRRVQETQYF; CDR3nt: TGCAGTGCTCAAAGACGGGTCCAAGAGACCCAGTACTTC
j_gene: TRBJ2-5; d_gene: -; abundance: -; v_gene: TRBV7-2; CDR3aa: CASSPSRASSTQYF; CDR3nt: TGTGCCAGCAGCCCGTCCCGGGCTAGCAGTACCCAGTACTTC
j_gene: TRBJ2-2; d_gene: -; abundance: -; v_gene: TRBV7-9; CDR3aa: CASSFTQGELFF; CDR3nt: TGTGCCAGCAGCTTTACCCAGGGGGAGCTGTTTTTT
j_gene: TRBJ2-7; d_gene: TRBD2; abundance: -; v_gene: TRBV20-1; CDR3aa: CSALGAGPSPYEQYF; CDR3nt: TGCAGTGCTTTGGGAGCGGGACCTAGCCCCTACGAGCAGTACTTC
j_gene: TRBJ2-6; d_gene: -; abundance: few; v_gene: TRBV5-6; CDR3aa: CASSLYQAGANVLTF; CDR3nt: TGTGCCAGCAGCCTCTACCAGGCTGGGGCCAACGTCCTGACTTTC
j_gene: TRBJ2-3; d_gene: -; abundance: few; v_gene: TRBV20-1; CDR3aa: CSADRYGSGTVTDTQYF; CDR3nt: TGCAGTGCCGACCGGTATGGTTCGGGGACGGTCACAGATACGCAGTATTTT
j_gene: TRBJ1-2; d_gene: -; abundance: few; v_gene: TRBV20-1; CDR3aa: CSASPDAYGYTF; CDR3nt: TGCAGTGCTAGCCCCGACGCCTATGGCTACACCTTC
j_gene: TRBJ2-1; d_gene: -; abundance: once; v_gene: TRBV27; CDR3aa: CASSLRPLAWPYNEQFF; CDR3nt: TGTGCCAGCAGTTTAAGGCCTCTAGCGTGGCCCTACAATGAGCAGTTCTTC
j_gene: TRBJ2-7; d_gene: TRBD2; abundance: -; v_gene: TRBV3-1; CDR3aa: CASSQPEIAGYEQYF; CDR3nt: TGTGCCAGCAGCCAACCCGAGATAGCGGGTTACGAGCAGTACTTC
j_gene: TRBJ1-5; d_gene: -; abundance: -; v_gene: TRBV7-8; CDR3aa: CASSLDGLNNQPQHF; CDR3nt: TGTGCCAGCAGCTTAGATGGACTGAACAATCAGCCCCAGCATTTT
j_gene: TRBJ2-5; d_gene: TRBD2; abundance: -; v_gene: TRBV7-2; CDR3aa: CASSLGPSGSETQYF; CDR3nt: TGTGCCAGCAGCTTAGGGCCTAGCGGGAGTGAGACCCAGTACTTC